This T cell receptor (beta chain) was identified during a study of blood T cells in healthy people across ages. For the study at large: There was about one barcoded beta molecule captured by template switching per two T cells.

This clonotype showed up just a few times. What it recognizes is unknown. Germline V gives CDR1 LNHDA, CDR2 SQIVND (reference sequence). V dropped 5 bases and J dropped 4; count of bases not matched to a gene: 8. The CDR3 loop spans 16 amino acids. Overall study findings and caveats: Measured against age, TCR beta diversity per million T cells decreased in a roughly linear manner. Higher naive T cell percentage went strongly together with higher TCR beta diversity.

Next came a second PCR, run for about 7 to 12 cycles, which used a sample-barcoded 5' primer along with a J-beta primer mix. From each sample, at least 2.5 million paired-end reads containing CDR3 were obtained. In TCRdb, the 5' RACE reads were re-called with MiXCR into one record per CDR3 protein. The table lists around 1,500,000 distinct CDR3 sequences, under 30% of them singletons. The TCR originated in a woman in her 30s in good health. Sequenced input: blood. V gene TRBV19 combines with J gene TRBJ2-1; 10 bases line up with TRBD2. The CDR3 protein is CASSELAGPSYNEQFF. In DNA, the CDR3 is TGTGCCAGTAGTGAACTAGCGGGGCCTTCATACAATGAGCAGTTCTTC.